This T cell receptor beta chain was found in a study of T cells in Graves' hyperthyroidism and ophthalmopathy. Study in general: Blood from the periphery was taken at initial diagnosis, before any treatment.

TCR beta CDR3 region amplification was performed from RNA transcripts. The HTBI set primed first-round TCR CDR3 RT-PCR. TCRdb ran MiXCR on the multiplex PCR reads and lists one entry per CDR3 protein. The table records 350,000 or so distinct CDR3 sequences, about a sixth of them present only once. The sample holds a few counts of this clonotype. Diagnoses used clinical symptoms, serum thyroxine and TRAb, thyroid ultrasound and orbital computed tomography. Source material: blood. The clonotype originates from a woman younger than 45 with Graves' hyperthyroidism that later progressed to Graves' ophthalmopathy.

CDR3: CASSDPGQGLDIQYF. For the CDR3, the DNA is TGTGCCAGTAGTGACCCGGGACAGGGTTTGGACATTCAGTACTTC. This sequence joins TRBV19 and TRBJ2-4, with 9 bases identical to TRBD1. The V and J ends lost 5 bases and 8 bases, in that order; junction bases with no gene match: 10. This CDR3 is built from 15 residues. Germline V gene lookup returns CDR1 LNHDA and CDR2 SQIVND (reference sequence).